Listed here are 15 T cell receptor beta chains from one sample, sequenced in a study of T cell responses to AZD1222 COVID-19 vaccine. Profiled with immunoSEQ multiplex PCR; TCRdb holds only in-frame clones, not every one. The table includes 45,000 to 60,000 clones, nearly 90% detected once. Specimen: peripheral blood, collected on day 0 of AZD1222 vaccination. The receptors shown here come from an adult in good health.

The chain joins TRBV12-3 or TRBV12-4 to TRBJ2-7; TRBD2 matches 7 bases. V lost 6 bases, J lost 3 bases, and 5 bases stayed unmatched. The CDR3 totals 13 residues. The CDR3 reads CASSPTSSYEQYF. The CDR3 nucleotides read TGTGCCAGCAGCCCGACTAGCAGCTACGAGCAGTACTTC.

The V gene is TRBV4-3, the J gene TRBJ2-2; D possibly corresponds to TRBD1 (6 bases). V was cut by 1 base and J by 5 bases, with 17 bases left in between. CDR3 length: 17 amino acids. CDR1 and CDR2 from the germline V gene are LGHNA and YSLEER. The CDR3 here is CASSQGDWTRGTGELFF. Written as DNA, the CDR3 is TGCGCCAGCAGCCAAGGAGACTGGACGAGGGGGACCGGGGAGCTGTTTTTT.

This clone was detected a few times. The chain links TRBV3-1 (or the pseudogene TRBV3-2) to TRBJ1-2; 9 bases are shared with TRBD1. The CDR3 is 18 residues long. V was pared by 1 base and J by 3 bases, with 12 bases of the junction left unmatched. CDR1 is LGHDT, CDR2 YNNKEL, per germline (reference sequence). The CDR3 DNA sequence: TGTGCCAGCAGCCAAGGTCTCGGGACAGGGAGATTACACTATGGCTACACCTTC. Its translation is CASSQGLGTGRLHYGYTF.

V usage is TRBV6-5 and J usage is TRBJ1-2; D possibly corresponds to TRBD1 (5 bases). CDR3 length equals 15 residues. The germline V gene has CDR1 MNHEY and CDR2 SVGAGI. The V end was cut by 5 bases, the J end by 7 bases, with 20 bases between. The CDR3 coding sequence is TGTGCCAGCAGTAACCCCGGACAAGCCCCCTCTGGCTACACCTTC. Protein sequence: CASSNPGQAPSGYTF.

This rearrangement joins TRBV9 to TRBJ2-3, with TRBD2 matching over 12 bases. CDR1 and CDR2 from the germline V gene are SGDLS and YYNGEE. The CDR3 loop spans 17 amino acids. J lost 4 bases, V lost 3 bases, and 9 bases had no gene match. CDR3: CASSALPTSGGPDTQYF. The CDR3 DNA is TGTGCCAGCAGCGCTCTACCGACTAGCGGGGGCCCAGATACGCAGTATTTT. The full variable domain, rest sourced from reference TRBV9 and TRBJ2-3, is DSGVTQTPKHLITATGQRVTLRCSPRSGDLSVYWYQQSLDQGLQFLIQYYNGEERAKGNILERFSAQQFPDLHSELNLSSLELGDSALYFCASSALPTSGGPDTQYFGPGTRLTVL.

With regard to this clone: Other DNA sequences in the same sample also yield this CDR3. V gene TRBV9 combines with J gene TRBJ1-1; TRBD1 aligns across 8 bases. Germline V gene sequence: CDR1 SGDLS, CDR2 YYNGEE. The CDR3 is 15 residues long. The trim removed 0 bases at V and 1 base at J, leaving 2 bases unmatched. DNA for the CDR3: TGTGCCAGCAGCGTAGGAGGGACAGGGAACACTGAAGCTTTCTTT. It yields the protein CASSVGGTGNTEAFF.

The chain couples TRBV5-4 to TRBJ2-7; the D call may be TRBD1 or TRBD2 (5 bases each). Germline loops: CDR1 SGHNT, CDR2 YYREEE (reference sequence). This CDR3 comprises 12 residues. The V gene lost 1 base and the J gene lost 6 bases, with 8 bases spanning the gap. As DNA, the CDR3 is TGTGCCAGCAGCTTGCTGGGGACCGAGCAGTACTTC. It codes for CASSLLGTEQYF.

The V and J genes are TRBV19 and TRBJ1-2; no reliable D call. Germline V gene lookup returns CDR1 LNHDA and CDR2 SQIVND (reference sequence). Trimming took 3 bases from V and 4 from J, leaving 6 bases between them. The CDR3 totals 12 residues. The CDR3 is CASSITAYGYTF. Here the CDR3 DNA reads TGTGCCAGTAGTATCACAGCCTATGGCTACACCTTC. The variable domain in full, completed from reference TRBV19 and TRBJ1-2, reads DGGITQSPKYLFRKEGQNVTLSCEQNLNHDAMYWYRQDPGQGLRLIYYSQIVNDFQKGDIAEGYSVSREKKESFPLTVTSAQKNPTAFYLCASSITAYGYTFGSGTRLTVV.

The gene calls are TRBV25-1 and TRBJ2-3; D may be TRBD1 or TRBD2 (5 bases each). Germline CDR1 is MGHDK and CDR2 is SYGVNS. The CDR3 extends over 14 amino acids. V dropped 10 bases and J dropped 6 bases, with 20 bases sitting between them. The CDR3 loop reads CATRGVNTVDTQYF. The CDR3 region has the DNA TGTGCCACCCGAGGGGTAAACACAGTGGATACGCAGTATTTT.

This clone was observed once. The rearrangement uses TRBV5-6 and TRBJ1-6, with D possibly matching TRBD1 (6 bases). V dropped 0 bases and J dropped 7 bases, with 11 bases sitting between them. The length of the CDR3 is 15 residues. The germline V gene encodes CDR1 SGHDT and CDR2 YYEEEE. The CDR3 region has the DNA TGTGCCAGCAGCTTGGGAGGGCAGGGGAATTCACCCCTCCACTTT. It encodes CASSLGGQGNSPLHF.

The V call is TRBV5-6, the J call TRBJ1-5, with D possibly matching TRBD1 (5 bases). Looked up from germline, CDR1 is SGHDT and CDR2 is YYEEEE. There are 13 residues in the CDR3. V gave up 4 bases and J gave up 4 bases, with 9 bases separating them. The CDR3 reads CASSQGPNQPQHF. The CDR3 DNA follows: TGTGCCAGCAGCCAGGGACCAAATCAGCCCCAGCATTTT.

The CDR3 nucleotides read TGTGCCAGCAGTGAAGCACCTCCGGGACAGGGATTCTATGGCTACACCTTC. It yields the protein CASSEAPPGQGFYGYTF. The chain combines TRBV2 with TRBJ1-2; 9 nucleotides agree with TRBD1. In germline, CDR1 is SNHLY, CDR2 FYNNEI. The CDR3 covers 17 residues. V was pared by 0 bases and J by 4 bases, with 9 bases of the junction left unmatched. The full variable domain, with the rest looked up from reference TRBV2 and TRBJ1-2, is EPEVTQTPSHQVTQMGQEVILRCVPISNHLYFYWYRQILGQKVEFLVSFYNNEISEKSEIFDDQFSVERPDGSNFTLKIRSTKLEDSAMYFCASSEAPPGQGFYGYTFGSGTRLTVV.

This clone was observed a handful of times. This chain uses TRBV20-1 with TRBJ2-7; 7 nucleotides agree with TRBD1. The V gene's germline CDR1 is DFQATT and CDR2 SNEGSKA (reference sequence). The CDR3 contains 10 residues. The CDR3 nucleotides read TGCAGCGCTGACAGGGACGAGCAGTACTTC. This gives the protein CSADRDEQYF.

This clone appeared a single time. The V and J genes are TRBV6-5 and TRBJ1-4, with TRBD1 identical over 7 bases. There are 14 residues in the CDR3. CDR1 and CDR2 from the germline V gene are MNHEY and SVGAGI. J gave up 3 bases and V 8 bases, and 6 bases lay outside the gene matches. CDR3 nucleotide sequence: TGTGCCAGCCTTACAGGGGATGCTAATGAAAAACTGTTTTTT. Translating it yields CASLTGDANEKLFF.

V usage is TRBV29-1 and J usage is TRBJ2-3; 7 positions match TRBD1. The V gene end was trimmed by 7 bases and the J gene end by 4 bases; junction bases not matched to a gene: 8. The CDR3 covers 13 residues. From germline, CDR1 is SQVTM and CDR2 ANQGSEA. As DNA, the CDR3 is TGCAGCGCTGACAGGGCCCAAGCAGATACGCAGTATTTT. Translating gives CSADRAQADTQYF.